The clone carrying this T cell receptor (beta chain) was found many times. This sample is part of a study of HIV-infected patients and healthy controls. 500 ng RNA was reverse transcribed with alpha and beta constant-region primers. Alpha and beta chain libraries were made separately by chain-specific third strand synthesis with multiplexing indices. Each CDR3 protein is one row after TCRdb ran MiXCR on the 5' RACE reads. The table includes 9,500 to 15,000 distinct CDR3 sequences, 8% to 9.5% detected once. Germline V CDR1 and CDR2: SNHLY, FYNNEI. This CDR3 has 10 amino acids. V was cut by 1 base and J by 6 bases, with 0 bases left in between. The repertoire came from unfractionated whole blood and reflected all unsorted peripheral T cells.

The sequences come from blood, collected before antiretroviral therapy. This clonotype was sampled from an adult with HIV infection. The donor label of this sample is uncertain. The rearrangement uses TRBV2 and TRBJ2-5; D gene ambiguous. The CDR3 DNA reads as TGTGCCAGCAGTGAAGAGACCCAGTACTTC. Encoded protein: CASSEETQYF.